Listed below are T cell receptor beta chains from one sample, sequenced in a study of blood T cell repertoires in COVID-19. Clones were sequenced by immunoSEQ multiplex PCR, and TCRdb holds only the in-frame ones, with some missing. The sample holds around 250,000 clones; roughly 88% are singletons and the top ten take more than 9%. Sequenced: peripheral blood. Source of these receptors: an elderly man with acute or convalescent COVID-19. The CDR3 runs from the conserved cysteine through the conserved F or W. The order of the fields is clone size, D gene, CDR3 length, J gene, V gene, CDR3 protein, CDR3 DNA. D genes are given only for firm matches. The size of a clone is reported for some rows only, either as once, few or many, or as a class for expanded clones.

abundance: few; d_gene: TRBD1; len: 15; j_gene: TRBJ2-7; v_gene: TRBV25-1; CDR3aa: CASSEYGTGPYEQYF; CDR3nt: TGTGCCAGCAGTGAATACGGGACAGGCCCCTACGAGCAGTACTTC
abundance: .; d_gene: .; len: 16; j_gene: TRBJ1-5; v_gene: TRBV6-5; CDR3aa: CASSWGVPGSNQPQHF; CDR3nt: TGTGCCAGCAGTTGGGGGGTACCAGGGAGCAATCAGCCCCAGCATTTT
abundance: .; d_gene: TRBD1; len: 16; j_gene: TRBJ2-5; v_gene: TRBV28; CDR3aa: CASSSPGQGLQETQYF; CDR3nt: TGTGCCAGCAGTTCACCGGGACAGGGGCTCCAAGAGACCCAGTACTTC
abundance: .; d_gene: .; len: 13; j_gene: TRBJ1-1; v_gene: TRBV28; CDR3aa: CASSGGMNTEAFF; CDR3nt: TGTGCCAGCAGCGGGGGTATGAACACTGAAGCTTTCTTT
abundance: .; d_gene: TRBD1; len: 16; j_gene: TRBJ2-1; v_gene: TRBV20-1; CDR3aa: CSASSGTGGIANEQFF; CDR3nt: TGCAGTGCTAGTTCCGGGACAGGGGGCATCGCCAATGAGCAGTTCTTC
abundance: .; d_gene: TRBD1; len: 18; j_gene: TRBJ1-5; v_gene: TRBV10-3; CDR3aa: CAISESAPGTGSYQPQHF; CDR3nt: TGTGCCATCAGTGAGTCAGCACCGGGGACAGGGAGTTATCAGCCCCAGCATTTT
abundance: .; d_gene: .; len: 13; j_gene: TRBJ1-5; v_gene: TRBV28; CDR3aa: CASSFISDQPQHF; CDR3nt: TGTGCCAGCAGTTTTATATCTGATCAGCCCCAGCATTTT
abundance: .; d_gene: TRBD2; len: 15; j_gene: TRBJ2-1; v_gene: TRBV6-5; CDR3aa: CASSRTSGLGYEQFF; CDR3nt: TGTGCCAGCAGTAGGACTAGCGGGTTAGGGTATGAGCAGTTCTTC
abundance: .; d_gene: .; len: 14; j_gene: TRBJ1-5; v_gene: TRBV28; CDR3aa: CASSFPGSHQPQHF; CDR3nt: TGTGCCAGCAGTTTTCCGGGGTCCCATCAGCCCCAGCATTTT
abundance: once; d_gene: .; len: 15; j_gene: TRBJ1-4; v_gene: TRBV11-1; CDR3aa: CASSNGQTTNEKLFF; CDR3nt: TGTGCCAGCAGCAACGGACAGACAACTAATGAAAAACTGTTTTTT
abundance: .; d_gene: TRBD1; len: 16; j_gene: TRBJ1-2; v_gene: TRBV19; CDR3aa: CASTTQGQGLNYGYTF; CDR3nt: TGTGCCAGTACCACCCAGGGACAGGGGCTCAACTATGGCTACACCTTC
abundance: .; d_gene: TRBD2; len: 17; j_gene: TRBJ2-1; v_gene: TRBV9; CDR3aa: CASSVGGSGRALNEQFF; CDR3nt: TGTGCCAGCAGCGTGGGGGGAAGCGGGAGGGCCTTGAATGAGCAGTTCTTC
abundance: .; d_gene: TRBD1; len: 18; j_gene: TRBJ1-4; v_gene: TRBV6-6; CDR3aa: CASSPIGQGAATNEKLFF; CDR3nt: TGTGCCAGCAGTCCAATAGGACAGGGGGCAGCAACTAATGAAAAACTGTTTTTT
abundance: .; d_gene: .; len: 15; j_gene: TRBJ1-1; v_gene: TRBV11-2; CDR3aa: CASSRRGGVNTEAFF; CDR3nt: TGTGCCAGCAGCCGGAGGGGGGGGGTGAACACTGAAGCTTTCTTT
abundance: .; d_gene: TRBD2; len: 16; j_gene: TRBJ2-5; v_gene: TRBV5-1; CDR3aa: CASSLGLAGGPETQYF; CDR3nt: TGCGCCAGCAGCTTGGGGCTAGCGGGAGGGCCGGAGACCCAGTACTTC
abundance: few; d_gene: TRBD2; len: 13; j_gene: TRBJ2-4; v_gene: TRBV28; CDR3aa: CASMGGSKNIQYF; CDR3nt: TGTGCCAGCATGGGGGGGTCCAAAAACATTCAGTACTTC